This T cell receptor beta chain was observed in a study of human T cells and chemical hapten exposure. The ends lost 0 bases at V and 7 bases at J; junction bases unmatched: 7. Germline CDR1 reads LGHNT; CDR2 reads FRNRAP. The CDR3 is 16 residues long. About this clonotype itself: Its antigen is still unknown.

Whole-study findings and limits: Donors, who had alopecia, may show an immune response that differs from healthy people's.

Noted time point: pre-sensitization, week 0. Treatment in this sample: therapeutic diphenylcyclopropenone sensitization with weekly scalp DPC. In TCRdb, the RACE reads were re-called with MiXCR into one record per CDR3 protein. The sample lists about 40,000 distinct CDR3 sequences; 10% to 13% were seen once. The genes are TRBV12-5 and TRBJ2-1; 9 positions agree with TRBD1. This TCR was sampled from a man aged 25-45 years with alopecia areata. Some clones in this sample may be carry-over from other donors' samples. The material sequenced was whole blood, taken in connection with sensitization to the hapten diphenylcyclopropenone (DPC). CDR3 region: CASGLVEQGARNEQFF. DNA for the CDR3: TGTGCTAGTGGTTTGGTAGAACAGGGGGCCCGTAATGAGCAGTTCTTC.